Below, 31 T cell receptor beta chains from the same sample are listed, as sequenced in a study of cytomegalovirus exposure and HLA in healthy donors (dated by TCRdb to the late 2010s). Library creation used the immunoSEQ multiplex PCR assay. A mixture of 60 forward primers for TCR Vbeta segments and 13 reverse primers for TCR Jbeta segments was used in the multiplex PCR. TCRdb re-hosts the immuneACCESS table, in-frame sequences only. Its copies lack some clones; in the studies checked, an unresolved V gene accounts for under half of them, and the cause for the rest is not known. The sample data list approximately 150,000 clones, and roughly three quarters of these were observed just once. The top ten constitute more than 4% of the sample. The sample taken for sequencing was PBMCs. All receptors derive from a man aged 55 to 70 in good health and CMV-seronegative.

The rearrangement uses TRBV18 and TRBJ1-5; TRBD1 aligns across 9 bases. The CDR3 length is 17 residues. CDR1 is KGHSH, CDR2 LQKENI, per germline. J was trimmed by 0 bases and V by 1 base; bases with no gene match: 4. As DNA, the CDR3 is TGTGCCAGCTCACCACTCGGGACAGGGACTAGCAATCAGCCCCAGCATTTT. Translating it yields CASSPLGTGTSNQPQHF.

The rearrangement links TRBV5-4 to TRBJ2-5; D perhaps matches TRBD2 (6 bases). The end of the DNA is better explained by TRBJ2-7, so the J call may be wrong. Germline loops: CDR1 SGHNT, CDR2 YYREEE (reference sequence). This CDR3 is built from 15 residues. CDR3: CASSLGGGASYEQYF. CDR3 bases: TGTGCCAGCAGCTTGGGTGGCGGGGCATCCTACGAGCAGTACTTC.

This rearrangement joins TRBV29-1 to TRBJ1-5, with D possibly TRBD1 on 6 matching bases. V lost 4 bases, J lost 1 base, and 8 bases lay in between. CDR3 length: 13 residues. The germline gives CDR1 SQVTM, CDR2 ANQGSEA. The CDR3: CSVGTASNQPQHF. The CDR3 DNA is TGCAGCGTTGGGACAGCCAGCAATCAGCCCCAGCATTTT.

The table lists this clone with a few counts. The V gene is TRBV6-1, the J gene TRBJ1-3; D gene ambiguous. Germline V lookup: CDR1 MNHNS, CDR2 SASEGT. Trimming left V 2 bases short and J 0 bases short, with 5 bases between. The CDR3 extends over 14 amino acids. CDR3 in DNA: TGTGCCAGCAGTGAACGGGACTCTGGAAACACCATATATTTT. It yields the protein CASSERDSGNTIYF.

This clone was seen a few times. This chain connects TRBV14 to TRBJ2-3; D is ambiguous. The length of the CDR3 is 16 residues. Germline CDR1 is SGHDN and CDR2 is FVKESK. With 3 bases removed from V and 0 bases from J, the gap between germline ends came to 13 bases. CDR3 sequence: CASSQAIFPSTDTQYF. CDR3 nucleotide sequence: TGTGCCAGCAGCCAGGCCATCTTTCCTAGCACAGATACGCAGTATTTT.

The chain is built from TRBV30 and TRBJ2-6; 16 bases fit TRBD2. The V gene's germline CDR1 is GTSNPN and CDR2 SVGIG (reference sequence). CDR3 length equals 18 residues. Trimming at V came to 0 bases and at J to 5 bases, leaving 4 bases not matched to a gene. The CDR3, as DNA: TGTGCCTGGAGTGTGGGACTAGCGGGAGGGGGCAGGGCCAACGTCCTGACTTTC. Translation: CAWSVGLAGGGRANVLTF.

The chain uses TRBV11-2 and TRBJ1-3; TRBD1 matches 9 bases. Per germline, CDR1 SGHAT and CDR2 FQNNGV. The J segment lost 11 bases and the V segment lost 3 bases, leaving 5 bases of the junction unmatched. The CDR3 sequence is 13 residues long. The CDR3 DNA follows: TGTGCCAGCAGCTTGACAGGGGGGGCCCCCATATATTTT. This gives the protein CASSLTGGAPIYF.

The rearrangement links TRBV11-2 to TRBJ1-2; D is unresolved. The CDR3 consists of 15 residues. Trimming left V 0 bases short and J 4 bases short, with 12 bases between. Germline loops: CDR1 SGHAT, CDR2 FQNNGV. This CDR3 reads CASSLDILGAYGYTF. Here the CDR3 DNA reads TGTGCCAGCAGCTTAGATATACTGGGAGCCTATGGCTACACCTTC. Based on the CDR3 plus reference TRBV11-2 and TRBJ1-2, the full variable domain is EAGVAQSPRYKIIEKRQSVAFWCNPISGHATLYWYQQILGQGPKLLIQFQNNGVVDDSQLPKDRFSAERLKGVDSTLKIQPAKLEDSAVYLCASSLDILGAYGYTFGSGTRLTVV.

The V call is TRBV9, the J call TRBJ2-1; TRBD2 matches at 8 bases. The CDR3 contains 17 residues. With 0 bases clipped from V and 2 bases from J, the junction kept 7 bases outside the gene matches. Germline V gene sequence: CDR1 SGDLS, CDR2 YYNGEE. CDR3 protein: CASSVVSGSVAYNEQFF. The CDR3 DNA reads TGTGCCAGCAGCGTAGTAAGCGGGAGTGTAGCCTACAATGAGCAGTTCTTC.

The chain recombines TRBV19 with TRBJ2-2, with TRBD2 identical over 9 bases. This CDR3 is 16 amino acids long. Germline V gene sequence: CDR1 LNHDA, CDR2 SQIVND (reference sequence). V was pared by 5 bases and J by 5 bases, with 9 bases of the junction left unmatched. Here the CDR3 DNA reads TGTGCCAGTAGTGAGCCTAGCGGGATTAATACCGGGGAGCTGTTTTTT. It specifies CASSEPSGINTGELFF.

J is TRBJ2-2 and V is TRBV10-3, with TRBD1 identical over 8 bases. This CDR3 is 14 amino acids long. With 7 bases clipped from V and 2 bases from J, the junction kept 3 bases outside the gene matches. Germline CDR1 reads ENHRY; CDR2 reads SYGVKD. CDR3 residues: CAITGQGNTGELFF. The CDR3 DNA reads as TGTGCCATCACCGGACAGGGAAACACCGGGGAGCTGTTTTTT.

The V gene is TRBV18, the J gene TRBJ2-1; TRBD2 agrees at 12 bases. This CDR3 spans 18 amino acids. J lost 7 bases, V lost 2 bases, and 12 bases had no gene match. Germline V gives CDR1 KGHSH, CDR2 LQKENI. CDR3 sequence reads: CASSPNPLTSGSLNEQFF. CDR3 nucleotide sequence: TGTGCCAGCTCACCAAACCCTCTGACTAGCGGGAGCCTAAATGAGCAGTTCTTC.

This chain uses TRBV4-2 with TRBJ2-1; TRBD2 is a possible D gene (6 bases). Germline CDR1 reads LGHNA; CDR2 reads YNFKEQ. This CDR3 region has 18 residues. V shed 3 bases and J shed 7 bases, with 25 bases lying between them. The CDR3 DNA is TGTGCCAGCAGCCACCTCCACCGGGACTCCTTAGATGGAAATGAGCAGTTCTTC. It codes for CASSHLHRDSLDGNEQFF.

V usage is TRBV2 and J usage is TRBJ1-1; a possible D gene is TRBD1 (5 bases). The CDR3 runs to 14 residues. Germline loops: CDR1 SNHLY, CDR2 FYNNEI. The V end was cut by 7 bases, the J end by 3 bases, with 15 bases between. The CDR3 here is CASKRNRGDTEAFF. Here the CDR3 DNA reads TGTGCCAGCAAAAGGAACCGGGGGGACACTGAAGCTTTCTTT.

The CDR3 is CASSSRRTGEGYGYTF. Written as DNA, the CDR3 is TGTGCCAGCAGCTCGCGGCGGACAGGGGAAGGCTATGGCTACACCTTC. The genes are TRBV5-4 and TRBJ1-2; 9 bases align to TRBD1. V shed 3 bases and J 4 bases; nucleotides not matched to a gene: 10. The CDR3 spans 16 residues. Per the germline V gene, CDR1 is SGHNT and CDR2 is YYREEE (reference sequence).

This clone appeared a few times. The chain couples TRBV19 to TRBJ1-6, with 7 bases fitting TRBD1. The J segment lost 7 bases and the V segment lost 4 bases, leaving 7 bases of the junction unmatched. CDR3 length: 15 amino acids. Germline V CDR1 and CDR2: LNHDA, SQIVND (reference sequence). CDR3 loop: CASSTGGGPNSPLHF. As DNA, the CDR3 is TGTGCCAGTAGTACAGGAGGGGGCCCCAATTCACCCCTCCACTTT.

The genes are TRBV19 and TRBJ1-5, with D maybe TRBD1 (5 bases). The V end lost 7 bases, the J end lost 3 bases, and 22 bases lay between the germline ends. From germline, CDR1 is LNHDA and CDR2 SQIVND (reference sequence). CDR3 length: 17 amino acids. CDR3 nucleotides: TGTGCCAGTACCACCGGACACATGGGGGGGACCAATCAGCCCCAGCATTTT. Residues: CASTTGHMGGTNQPQHF.

This clone was recorded a few times. V usage is TRBV28 and J usage is TRBJ2-7, with D possibly matching TRBD2 (5 bases). With 8 bases removed from V and 2 bases from J, the gap between germline ends came to 19 bases. Germline assignment: CDR1 MDHEN and CDR2 SYDVKM. The CDR3 totals 15 residues. The CDR3 sequence is CASGTLDLLTYEQYF. The CDR3 DNA follows: TGTGCCAGCGGCACATTGGACTTACTGACCTACGAGCAGTACTTC. Using reference TRBV28 and TRBJ2-7 for the parts outside the CDR3, the full variable domain is DVKVTQSSRYLVKRTGEKVFLECVQDMDHENMFWYRQDPGLGLRLIYFSYDVKMKEKGDIPEGYSVSREKKERFSLILESASTNQTSMYLCASGTLDLLTYEQYFGPGTRLTVT.

This rearrangement joins TRBV29-1 to TRBJ2-7, with D perhaps TRBD2 (6 bases). Germline CDR1 SQVTM, CDR2 ANQGSEA. V lost 0 bases, J lost 1 base, and 10 bases lay in between. The CDR3 extends over 14 amino acids. CDR3 in DNA: TGCAGCGTTGAAGAGTCAAGCGGGTCCTACGAGCAGTACTTC. Its protein product is CSVEESSGSYEQYF.

The chain uses TRBV19 and TRBJ1-5; D is perhaps TRBD1 (6 bases). Germline loops: CDR1 LNHDA, CDR2 SQIVND (reference sequence). The V end was cut by 6 bases, the J end by 4 bases, with 13 bases between. The CDR3 loop spans 14 amino acids. CDR3 in amino acids: CASSRQGPNQPQHF. CDR3 bases: TGTGCCAGTAGCCGGCAGGGGCCAAATCAGCCCCAGCATTTT.

The chain joins TRBV30 to TRBJ2-7, with D perhaps TRBD1 (7 bases). Looked up from germline, CDR1 is GTSNPN and CDR2 is SVGIG (reference sequence). This CDR3 is built from 15 residues. Trimming stripped 3 bases from V and 2 bases from J, with 17 bases between. The CDR3 sequence: CAWSRGDSATYEQYF. In DNA, the CDR3 is TGTGCCTGGAGCAGGGGGGACAGTGCGACCTACGAGCAGTACTTC.

This clone was recorded only once. The rearrangement links TRBV18 to TRBJ2-5, with D unclear. Germline V gives CDR1 KGHSH, CDR2 LQKENI. The CDR3 is made up of 15 amino acids. Trimming left V 2 bases short and J 0 bases short, with 10 bases between. CDR3 amino acids: CASSPEVNDQETQYF. CDR3 coding DNA: TGTGCCAGCTCACCAGAGGTGAACGACCAAGAGACCCAGTACTTC.

This sequence joins TRBV15 and TRBJ1-3, with 7 bases identical to TRBD1. Trimming removed 2 bases from V and 4 bases from J; junction bases left unmatched: 2. The CDR3 has 14 amino acids. In germline, CDR1 is LNHNV, CDR2 YYDKDF (reference sequence). The CDR3 bases are TGTGCCACCAGCAGAAGGGGGCCAGGAAACACCATATATTTT. This translates into CATSRRGPGNTIYF.

This clone was seen only a few times. The V and J genes are TRBV30 and TRBJ1-2; D is perhaps TRBD1 (5 bases). Germline CDR1 is GTSNPN and CDR2 is SVGIG (reference sequence). The CDR3 extends over 14 amino acids. Trimming left V 5 bases short and J 2 bases short, with 15 bases between. CDR3 region: CAWGGTGFNYGYTF. The CDR3, as DNA: TGTGCCTGGGGAGGGACGGGATTCAACTATGGCTACACCTTC.

The chain carries TRBV5-1 and TRBJ2-5; 11 bases map to TRBD2. J lost 5 bases, V lost 1 base, and 4 bases had no gene match. The CDR3 covers 15 residues. CDR1 and CDR2 from the germline V gene are SGHRS and YFSETQ. The CDR3 spells CASSLMASGRETQYF. Written as DNA, the CDR3 is TGCGCCAGCAGCTTGATGGCTAGCGGGAGGGAGACCCAGTACTTC. The full variable domain, in which reference TRBV5-1 and TRBJ2-5 provide the parts outside the CDR3, is KAGVTQTPRYLIKTRGQQVTLSCSPISGHRSVSWYQQTPGQGLQFLFEYFSETQRNKGNFPGRFSGRQFSNSRSEMNVSTLELGDSALYLCASSLMASGRETQYFGPGTRLLVL.

This clone came up a few times. The V and J genes are TRBV5-1 and TRBJ2-1; 9 nucleotides line up with TRBD2. Germline CDR1 SGHRS, CDR2 YFSETQ. The CDR3 covers 15 residues. V lost 0 bases to trimming and J lost 10 bases; unmatched junction nucleotides: 8. CDR3 bases: TGCGCCAGCAGCTTGGCTCAGGGACTAGCCAGCGAGCAGTTCTTC. Amino acids: CASSLAQGLASEQFF. Combining the CDR3 with reference TRBV5-1 and TRBJ2-1 gives the whole variable domain KAGVTQTPRYLIKTRGQQVTLSCSPISGHRSVSWYQQTPGQGLQFLFEYFSETQRNKGNFPGRFSGRQFSNSRSEMNVSTLELGDSALYLCASSLAQGLASEQFFGPGTRLTVL.

J is TRBJ1-4 and V is TRBV30, with D possibly being TRBD1 (5 bases). V was clipped by 2 bases and J by 7 bases, with 11 bases between them. CDR3 size: 13 residues. CDR1 is GTSNPN and CDR2 is SVGIG in the germline V gene (reference sequence). The CDR3 protein is CAWSPGKGEKLFF. The CDR3 nucleotides read TGTGCCTGGAGTCCAGGGAAGGGTGAAAAACTGTTTTTT.

This rearrangement joins TRBV5-4 to TRBJ2-7; the match to TRBD2 covers 10 bases. V shed 8 bases and J 6 bases; nucleotides not matched to a gene: 11. The CDR3 covers 14 residues. Germline V lookup: CDR1 SGHNT, CDR2 YYREEE (reference sequence). The CDR3 nucleotides read TGTGCCAGTCGGGAGCTAGCGGGAGCGCGCGAGCAGTACTTC. It translates to CASRELAGAREQYF. Supplemented by reference TRBV5-4 and TRBJ2-7, the full variable domain reads ETGVTQSPTHLIKTRGQQVTLRCSSQSGHNTVSWYQQALGQGPQFIFQYYREEENGRGNFPPRFSGLQFPNYSSELNVNALELDDSALYLCASRELAGAREQYFGPGTRLTVT.

The chain couples TRBV18 to TRBJ2-1; D is possibly TRBD2 (6 bases). Germline values: CDR1 KGHSH, CDR2 LQKENI. V gave up 3 bases and J gave up 7 bases, with 16 bases separating them. The CDR3 loop spans 15 amino acids. CDR3 residues: CASSPKLGTQNEQFF. CDR3 DNA sequence: TGTGCCAGCTCACCGAAGCTCGGGACTCAGAATGAGCAGTTCTTC. The whole variable domain, remainder taken from reference TRBV18 and TRBJ2-1, is NAGVMQNPRHLVRRRGQEARLRCSPMKGHSHVYWYRQLPEEGLKFMVYLQKENIIDESGMPKERFSAEFPKEGPSILRIQQVVRGDSAAYFCASSPKLGTQNEQFFGPGTRLTVL.

The J gene is TRBJ2-3, the V gene TRBV4-1; possible D gene TRBD1, 5 bases. The CDR3 runs to 18 residues. V was shortened by 1 base and J by 0 bases, with 17 bases between the two germline ends. In germline, CDR1 is MGHRA, CDR2 YSYEKL. The CDR3 DNA sequence: TGCGCCAGCAGCCAAGTGGGTCAGGGCCGGGCTAGCACAGATACGCAGTATTTT. It yields the protein CASSQVGQGRASTDTQYF.

The CDR3 loop reads CASTPTSASNEQFF. CDR3 nucleotides: TGTGCCAGTACTCCAACTAGCGCGTCCAATGAGCAGTTCTTC. The chain couples TRBV19 to TRBJ2-1; 7 bases fit TRBD2. Trimming cost V 7 bases and J 6 bases; bases outside gene matches: 9. Germline CDR1 is LNHDA and CDR2 is SQIVND (reference sequence). The CDR3 extends over 14 amino acids.